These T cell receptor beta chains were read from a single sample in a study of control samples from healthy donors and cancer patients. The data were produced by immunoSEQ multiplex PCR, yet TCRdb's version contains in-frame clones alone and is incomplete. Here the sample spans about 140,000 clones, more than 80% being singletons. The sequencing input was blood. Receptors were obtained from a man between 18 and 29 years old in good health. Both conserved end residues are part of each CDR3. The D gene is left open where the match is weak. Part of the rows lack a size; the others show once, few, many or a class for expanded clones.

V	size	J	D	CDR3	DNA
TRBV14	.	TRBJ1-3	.	CASSQEEVRIGNTIYF	TGTGCCAGCAGCCAAGAGGAGGTCCGAATCGGAAACACCATATATTTT
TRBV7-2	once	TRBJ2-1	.	CASSSSRGPVYEQFF	TGTGCCAGCAGCTCAAGCCGGGGACCGGTGTATGAGCAGTTCTTC
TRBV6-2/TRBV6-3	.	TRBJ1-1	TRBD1	CASSYGQGHTEAFF	TGTGCCAGCAGTTACGGACAGGGCCACACTGAAGCTTTCTTT
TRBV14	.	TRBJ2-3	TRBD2	CASSLERMDWGLVDTQYF	TGTGCCAGCAGCCTCGAGAGAATGGACTGGGGACTAGTCGATACGCAGTATTTT
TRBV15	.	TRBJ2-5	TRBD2	CATSGGRTSGGETQYF	TGTGCCACCAGCGGGGGTCGGACTAGCGGGGGAGAGACCCAGTACTTC
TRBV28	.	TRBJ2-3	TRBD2	CASSFTSGVGRTQYF	TGTGCCAGCAGTTTCACTAGCGGGGTTGGCCGGACGCAGTATTTT
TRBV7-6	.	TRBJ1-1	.	CASSLLGPPESFF	TGTGCCAGCAGCTTACTAGGACCGCCCGAATCTTTCTTT
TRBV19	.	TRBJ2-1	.	CASSIDFSAGSYNEQFF	TGTGCCAGTAGTATAGATTTCTCGGCGGGGTCCTACAATGAGCAGTTCTTC
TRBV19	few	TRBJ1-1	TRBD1	CASSPGQGGNTEAFF	TGTGCCAGTTCTCCGGGTCAGGGGGGGAACACTGAAGCTTTCTTT
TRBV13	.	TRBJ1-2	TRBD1	CASSTPGQGARHGYTF	TGTGCCAGCAGCACTCCGGGACAGGGGGCGCGGCATGGCTACACCTTC
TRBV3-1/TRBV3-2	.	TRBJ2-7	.	CASSYLYEQYF	TGTGCCAGCAGCTACCTCTACGAGCAGTACTTC
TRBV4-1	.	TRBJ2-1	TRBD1	CASSRVGGSEQFF	TGCGCCAGCAGCCGGGTAGGGGGCAGTGAGCAGTTCTTC
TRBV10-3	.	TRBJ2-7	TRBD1	CAHSVGQGNYEQYF	TGTGCCCACTCGGTGGGACAGGGGAACTACGAGCAGTACTTC
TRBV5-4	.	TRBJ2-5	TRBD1	CASSSFRGMETQYF	TGTGCCAGCAGCTCATTCAGGGGGATGGAGACCCAGTACTTC
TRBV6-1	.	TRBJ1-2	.	CASSEIGLANYGYTF	TGTGCCAGCAGTGAAATCGGGTTAGCTAACTATGGCTACACCTTC
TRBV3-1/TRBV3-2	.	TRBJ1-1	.	CASSLWNTEAFF	TGTGCCAGCAGCCTCTGGAACACTGAAGCTTTCTTT
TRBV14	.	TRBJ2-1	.	CASSQPAGLQGEQFF	TGTGCCAGCAGCCAACCCGCGGGCCTACAGGGTGAGCAGTTCTTC
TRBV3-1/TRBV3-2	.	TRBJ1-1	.	CASSTGPYTEAFF	TGTGCCAGCAGCACCGGACCCTACACTGAAGCTTTCTTT
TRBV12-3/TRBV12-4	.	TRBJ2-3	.	CASSTSPPDTQYF	TGTGCCAGCAGCACAAGTCCCCCCGATACGCAGTATTTT
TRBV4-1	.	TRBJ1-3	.	CASRTATGNTIYF	TGCGCCAGCAGAACAGCTACTGGAAACACCATATATTTT
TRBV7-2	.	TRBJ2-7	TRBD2	CASSLVPSGAEQYF	TGTGCCAGCAGCTTAGTTCCTAGCGGGGCCGAGCAGTACTTC
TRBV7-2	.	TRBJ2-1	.	CASSLGGVAYNEQFF	TGTGCCAGCAGCTTAGGCGGGGTCGCCTACAATGAGCAGTTCTTC
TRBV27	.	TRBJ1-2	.	CASSLSRETNYGYTF	TGTGCCAGCAGTTTATCGAGGGAAACTAACTATGGCTACACCTTC
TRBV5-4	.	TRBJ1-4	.	CASSHQGSLNEKLFF	TGTGCCAGCAGCCATCAGGGCTCCTTGAATGAAAAACTGTTTTTT
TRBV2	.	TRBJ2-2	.	CASSVQGTGELFF	TGTGCCAGCAGTGTTCAGGGCACCGGGGAGCTGTTTTTT
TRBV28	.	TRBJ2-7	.	CASTPIGQPGYEQYF	TGTGCCAGCACCCCCATCGGACAGCCGGGCTACGAGCAGTACTTC
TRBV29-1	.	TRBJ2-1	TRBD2	CSAGTSGVGEQFF	TGCAGCGCTGGGACTAGCGGGGTCGGTGAGCAGTTCTTC